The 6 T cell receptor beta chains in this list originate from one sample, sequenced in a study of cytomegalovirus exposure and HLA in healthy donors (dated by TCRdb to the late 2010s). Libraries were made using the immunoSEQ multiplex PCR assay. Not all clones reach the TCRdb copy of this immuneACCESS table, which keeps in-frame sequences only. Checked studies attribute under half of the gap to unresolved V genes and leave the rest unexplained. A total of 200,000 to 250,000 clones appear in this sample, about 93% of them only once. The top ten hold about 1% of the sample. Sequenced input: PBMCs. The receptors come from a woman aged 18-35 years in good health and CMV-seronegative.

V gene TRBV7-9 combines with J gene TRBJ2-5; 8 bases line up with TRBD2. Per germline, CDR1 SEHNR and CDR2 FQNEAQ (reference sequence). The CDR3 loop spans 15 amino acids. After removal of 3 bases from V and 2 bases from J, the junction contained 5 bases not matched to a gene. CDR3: CASSFPRLAQETQYF. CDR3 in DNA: TGTGCCAGCAGCTTTCCGAGACTAGCGCAAGAGACCCAGTACTTC.

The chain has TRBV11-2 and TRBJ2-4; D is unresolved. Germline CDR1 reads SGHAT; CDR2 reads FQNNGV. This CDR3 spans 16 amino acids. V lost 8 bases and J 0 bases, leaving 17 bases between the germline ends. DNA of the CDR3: TGTGCCAGCCTCCTCTTGAGGCAGCTAGCCAAAAACATTCAGTACTTC. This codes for CASLLLRQLAKNIQYF.

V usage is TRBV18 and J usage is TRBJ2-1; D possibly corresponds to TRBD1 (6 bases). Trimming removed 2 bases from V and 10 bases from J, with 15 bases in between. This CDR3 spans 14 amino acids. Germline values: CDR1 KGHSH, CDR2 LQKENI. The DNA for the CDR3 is TGTGCCAGCTCACCAACAGGGCCCGTGTGGGAGCAGTTCTTC. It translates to CASSPTGPVWEQFF.

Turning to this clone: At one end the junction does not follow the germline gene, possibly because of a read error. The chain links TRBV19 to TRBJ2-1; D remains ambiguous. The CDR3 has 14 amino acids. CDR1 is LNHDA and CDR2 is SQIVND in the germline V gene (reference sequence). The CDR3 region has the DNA TGTGCCAGTAGTATGCGTCTAGATAACAATGGGCAGTTCTTC. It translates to CASSMRLDNNGQFF.

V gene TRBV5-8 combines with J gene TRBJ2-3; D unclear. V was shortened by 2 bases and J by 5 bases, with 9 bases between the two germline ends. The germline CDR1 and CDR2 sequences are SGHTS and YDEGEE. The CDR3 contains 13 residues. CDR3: CASSFSIGDTQYF. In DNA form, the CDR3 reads TGTGCCAGCAGCTTTTCTATTGGAGATACGCAGTATTTT.

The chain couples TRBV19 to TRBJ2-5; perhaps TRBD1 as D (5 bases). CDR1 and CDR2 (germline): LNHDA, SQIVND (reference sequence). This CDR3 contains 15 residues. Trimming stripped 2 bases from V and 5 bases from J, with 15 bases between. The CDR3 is CASSIPRARLETQYF. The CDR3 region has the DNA TGTGCCAGTAGTATACCCAGGGCGCGTTTGGAGACCCAGTACTTC.